One sample yielded the 30 T cell receptor beta chains listed below, sequenced in a study of T cell changes during pregnancy in multiple sclerosis. The data were produced by immunoSEQ multiplex PCR, yet TCRdb's version contains in-frame clones alone and is incomplete. The repertoire has tens of thousands of clones, 85% to 95% of them found once; the top ten carry more than 2%. The source material was peripheral blood, sampled after pregnancy. These receptors were collected from a female donor with multiple sclerosis, enrolled in a pregnancy study.

The J gene is TRBJ2-3, the V gene TRBV18, with 10 nucleotides matching TRBD1. The junction had 9 bases not matched to a gene; V was cut back by 6 bases and J by 0 bases. CDR3 length: 17 amino acids. Per germline, CDR1 KGHSH and CDR2 LQKENI. The CDR3 nucleotides read TGTGCCAGCTCCCAGGGACAGGGGATGACTAGCACAGATACGCAGTATTTT. Encoded protein: CASSQGQGMTSTDTQYF.

The V and J genes are TRBV2 and TRBJ1-5, with TRBD1 as a possible D gene (5 bases). CDR3 length: 14 amino acids. V dropped 7 bases and J dropped 0 bases, with 10 bases sitting between them. Germline lookup yields CDR1 SNHLY and CDR2 FYNNEI. The CDR3 protein is CASNRQFSNQPQHF. Written as DNA, the CDR3 is TGTGCCAGCAATCGACAGTTTAGCAATCAGCCCCAGCATTTT.

This clone was counted between two and nine times. The V call is TRBV7-9, the J call TRBJ1-2; 9 bases match TRBD1. CDR3 length: 16 residues. Germline V gene lookup returns CDR1 SEHNR and CDR2 FQNEAQ (reference sequence). V shed 3 bases and J 4 bases; nucleotides not matched to a gene: 9. CDR3 in DNA: TGTGCCAGCAGCTTCGGGGGGACAGGGTCGGTCTATGGCTACACCTTC. It specifies CASSFGGTGSVYGYTF.

This chain connects TRBV6-5 to TRBJ1-3, with D perhaps TRBD1 (5 bases). This CDR3 contains 16 residues. Trimming took 4 bases from V and 4 from J, leaving 17 bases between them. CDR1 and CDR2 from the germline V gene are MNHEY and SVGAGI. CDR3 loop: CASSWWDRGVGNTIYF. The DNA for the CDR3 is TGTGCCAGCAGTTGGTGGGATCGGGGGGTAGGAAACACCATATATTTT.

The V and J genes are TRBV6-4 and TRBJ2-2, with TRBD2 matching over 8 bases. The length of the CDR3 is 15 residues. With 4 bases clipped from V and 3 bases from J, the junction kept 4 bases outside the gene matches. Germline assignment: CDR1 MRHNA and CDR2 SNTAGT. In DNA form, the CDR3 reads TGTGCCAGCAGTGCACTAGCGGATGACACCGGGGAGCTGTTTTTT. Translated: CASSALADDTGELFF.

This clone was recorded once. The gene calls are TRBV4-3 and TRBJ1-4, with a tentative D call TRBD1 (6 bases). Trimming removed 2 bases from V and 8 bases from J, with 18 bases in between. Per germline, CDR1 LGHNA and CDR2 YSLEER. The CDR3 covers 16 residues. The CDR3 reads CASSQHARGIGEKLFF. The CDR3 DNA reads as TGCGCCAGCAGCCAACACGCCAGGGGCATCGGAGAAAAACTGTTTTTT.

This chain links TRBV9 with TRBJ2-7; TRBD1 matches 7 bases. With 2 bases clipped from V and 3 bases from J, the junction kept 8 bases outside the gene matches. This CDR3 is built from 15 residues. CDR1 is SGDLS and CDR2 is YYNGEE in the germline V gene. The CDR3 region has the DNA TGTGCCAGCAGCGTGGGGACAGCGAAAGGCTACGAGCAGTACTTC. It specifies CASSVGTAKGYEQYF.

The V call is TRBV7-8, the J call TRBJ1-5; D is ambiguous. Germline lookup yields CDR1 SGHVS and CDR2 FQNEAQ. The length of the CDR3 is 14 residues. V lost 6 bases, J lost 5 bases, and 14 bases lay in between. For the CDR3, the DNA is TGTGCCAGCAGTTCAACAGCTCCCCATCAGCCCCAGCATTTT. Residues: CASSSTAPHQPQHF.

The J gene is TRBJ2-7, the V gene TRBV14; 7 bases map to TRBD1. The CDR3 contains 17 residues. The V gene end was trimmed by 0 bases and the J gene end by 1 base; junction bases not matched to a gene: 9. Germline V gene sequence: CDR1 SGHDN, CDR2 FVKESK. The CDR3 region has the DNA TGTGCCAGCAGCCAAGACTACAGGGGAGACAGGTCCTACGAGCAGTACTTC. Its translation: CASSQDYRGDRSYEQYF.

The chain couples TRBV19 to TRBJ1-2, with 12 bases matching TRBD1. Looked up from germline, CDR1 is LNHDA and CDR2 is SQIVND (reference sequence). The CDR3 is made up of 15 amino acids. Losses at the gene ends were 4 bases for V and 3 bases for J; bases not matched to a gene: 3. CDR3 in DNA: TGTGCCAGTAGTAGCGGGACAGGGGGCGACTATGGCTACACCTTC. Translated, it gives CASSSGTGGDYGYTF.

The rearrangement links TRBV4-1 to TRBJ2-5; 11 positions match TRBD2. This CDR3 comprises 18 residues. J lost 5 bases, V lost 4 bases, and 15 bases had no gene match. Germline V lookup: CDR1 MGHRA, CDR2 YSYEKL. CDR3 sequence: CASSPGPIAGGLAETQYF. The CDR3, as DNA: TGCGCCAGCAGCCCCGGGCCCATAGCGGGGGGGCTCGCTGAGACCCAGTACTTC.

The chain couples TRBV6-1 to TRBJ1-1; unclear D gene. V lost 1 base and J 3 bases, leaving 12 bases between the germline ends. Looked up from germline, CDR1 is MNHNS and CDR2 is SASEGT. The length of the CDR3 is 15 residues. The CDR3 loop is CASSEGGKRDTEAFF. In nucleotides, the CDR3 is TGTGCCAGCAGTGAAGGAGGGAAAAGAGACACTGAAGCTTTCTTT.

The chain uses TRBV4-1 and TRBJ2-5; tentative D call: TRBD1 (6 bases). This CDR3 region has 16 residues. The V end was cut by 0 bases, the J end by 2 bases, with 13 bases between. The germline gives CDR1 MGHRA, CDR2 YSYEKL. Here the CDR3 reads CASSQDRKDSQETQYF. The CDR3 DNA sequence: TGCGCCAGCAGCCAAGATAGGAAGGACAGTCAAGAGACCCAGTACTTC.

The V call is TRBV30, the J call TRBJ1-6; TRBD1 matches at 7 bases. The CDR3 has 17 amino acids. In germline, CDR1 is GTSNPN, CDR2 SVGIG (reference sequence). Trimming cost V 5 bases and J 5 bases; bases outside gene matches: 15. CDR3 nucleotides: TGTGCCTGGGTACAGGGGATCCTGCAACCTAATAATTCACCCCTCCACTTT. Translating it yields CAWVQGILQPNNSPLHF.

This clone was observed a single time. The chain is built from TRBV30 and TRBJ2-3; TRBD1 matches at 9 bases. CDR1 is GTSNPN, CDR2 SVGIG, per germline (reference sequence). The CDR3 has 14 amino acids. The V gene end was trimmed by 2 bases and the J gene end by 4 bases; junction bases not matched to a gene: 4. The CDR3, as DNA: TGTGCCTGGAGTCGACAGGGGGGGGCAGATACGCAGTATTTT. Its translation: CAWSRQGGADTQYF.

Written as DNA, the CDR3 is TGTGCCAGTCTTAGCGGGAGAAGCTCCTACAATGAGCAGTTCTTC. Translation: CASLSGRSSYNEQFF. The chain combines TRBV6-1 with TRBJ2-1, with TRBD2 matching over 9 bases. The CDR3 covers 15 residues. Germline loops: CDR1 MNHNS, CDR2 SASEGT. After removal of 9 bases from V and 0 bases from J, the junction contained 6 bases not matched to a gene.

The rearrangement links TRBV7-8 to TRBJ2-5; possible D gene TRBD1, 5 bases. The CDR3 length is 13 residues. V was cut by 5 bases and J by 1 base, with 8 bases left in between. Germline V gives CDR1 SGHVS, CDR2 FQNEAQ. This CDR3 is CASSRQLQETQYF. As DNA, the CDR3 is TGTGCCAGCAGCCGACAGCTCCAAGAGACCCAGTACTTC.

The chain employs TRBV29-1 and TRBJ2-7; TRBD1 matches at 10 bases. The CDR3 runs 14 residues. The V gene's germline CDR1 is SQVTM and CDR2 ANQGSEA. V dropped 7 bases and J dropped 2; count of bases not matched to a gene: 8. This CDR3 is CSGGQGGGPYEQYF. In DNA form, the CDR3 reads TGCAGCGGAGGACAGGGGGGCGGCCCCTACGAGCAGTACTTC.

The table lists this clone with a count of one. The V gene is TRBV6-1, the J gene TRBJ1-4, with D uncertain. Germline V gene sequence: CDR1 MNHNS, CDR2 SASEGT. V was pared by 0 bases and J by 2 bases, with 13 bases between. The CDR3 runs to 17 residues. The CDR3 is CASSEALISGTNEKLFF. The CDR3 DNA reads TGTGCCAGCAGTGAAGCGCTTATATCGGGGACTAATGAAAAACTGTTTTTT.

The rearrangement uses TRBV6-4 and TRBJ2-6; 11 nucleotides align to TRBD1. The CDR3 spans 17 residues. V shed 3 bases, J shed 4 bases, and the junction held 5 bases outside the gene matches. Germline-derived CDR1 and CDR2 are MRHNA and SNTAGT. The CDR3 coding sequence is TGTGCCAGCAGTGAAAGGACAGGGGGCGAGGGGGCCAACGTCCTGACTTTC. Amino acid sequence: CASSERTGGEGANVLTF.

The J gene is TRBJ2-5, the V gene TRBV9; 12 bases are a match to TRBD2. This CDR3 region has 16 residues. The trim removed 0 bases at V and 4 bases at J, leaving 4 bases unmatched. CDR1 SGDLS and CDR2 YYNGEE come from the germline V gene. This chain's CDR3 is CASSVVGLAGRETQYF. The CDR3, as DNA: TGTGCCAGCAGCGTAGTCGGACTAGCGGGGCGAGAGACCCAGTACTTC. Looking up the rest from reference TRBV9 and TRBJ2-5 gives the full variable domain: DSGVTQTPKHLITATGQRVTLRCSPRSGDLSVYWYQQSLDQGLQFLIQYYNGEERAKGNILERFSAQQFPDLHSELNLSSLELGDSALYFCASSVVGLAGRETQYFGPGTRLLVL.

This chain connects TRBV6-5 to TRBJ2-1, with 9 positions matching TRBD2. The CDR3 runs to 15 residues. Germline V gives CDR1 MNHEY, CDR2 SVGAGI. J lost 10 bases, V lost 0 bases, and 7 bases had no gene match. The CDR3 DNA reads as TGTGCCAGCAGTTACTCGACGATAGCGGGGGACGAGCAGTTCTTC. It translates to CASSYSTIAGDEQFF.

V is TRBV27 and J is TRBJ2-7, with 11 bases lining up with TRBD1. V lost 5 bases to trimming and J lost 5 bases; unmatched junction nucleotides: 8. CDR3 length equals 15 residues. CDR1 and CDR2 (germline): MNHEY, SMNVEV (reference sequence). The CDR3 sequence is CASSQGTGGLDEQYF. CDR3 bases: TGTGCCAGCAGTCAGGGGACAGGGGGATTGGACGAGCAGTACTTC.

The V and J genes are TRBV28 and TRBJ2-5; the D is unclear. The V gene lost 5 bases and the J gene lost 5 bases, with 6 bases spanning the gap. CDR3 size: 11 residues. Looked up from germline, CDR1 is MDHEN and CDR2 is SYDVKM. CDR3 residues: CASSTRETQYF. For the CDR3, the DNA is TGTGCCAGCAGTACCAGGGAGACCCAGTACTTC.

This chain uses TRBV18 with TRBJ2-7, with D tentatively TRBD1 (6 bases). The CDR3 length is 13 residues. V gave up 1 base and J gave up 2 bases, with 6 bases separating them. CDR1 is KGHSH, CDR2 LQKENI, per germline. The CDR3 sequence: CASSPQGAYEQYF. CDR3 DNA: TGTGCCAGCTCACCACAGGGGGCCTACGAGCAGTACTTC.

The V and J genes are TRBV5-1 and TRBJ1-6; 7 bases line up with TRBD1. The CDR3 loop spans 14 amino acids. Germline lookup yields CDR1 SGHRS and CDR2 YFSETQ. J gave up 7 bases and V 7 bases, and 8 bases lay outside the gene matches. CDR3 DNA: TGCGCCAGCGCCGGACAGGCCGGCAATTCACCCCTCCACTTT. It specifies CASAGQAGNSPLHF.

This clone occurred once. The chain carries TRBV13 and TRBJ1-1; 7 bases are a match to TRBD1. CDR1 PRHDT and CDR2 FYEKMQ come from the germline V gene (reference sequence). Losses at the gene ends were 5 bases for V and 10 bases for J; bases not matched to a gene: 10. The CDR3 totals 13 residues. The CDR3 region has the DNA TGTGCCAGCAGCCCGGACAGGTGGGGAGTAGCTTTCTTT. This codes for CASSPDRWGVAFF.

The gene calls are TRBV13 and TRBJ2-7; 7 bases line up with TRBD1. CDR1 is PRHDT and CDR2 is FYEKMQ in the germline V gene (reference sequence). V lost 6 bases, J lost 1 base, and 3 bases stayed unmatched. The CDR3 covers 13 residues. The CDR3 sequence is CASRQTGSYEQYF. The CDR3 DNA reads TGTGCCAGCAGGCAGACAGGGTCCTACGAGCAGTACTTC.

This chain connects TRBV30 to TRBJ2-1; 7 bases match TRBD2. From germline, CDR1 is GTSNPN and CDR2 SVGIG (reference sequence). The ends lost 3 bases at V and 0 bases at J; junction bases unmatched: 5. There are 15 residues in the CDR3. The CDR3 DNA reads as TGTGCCTGGAGCCAACGCGGGGGCTCCTACAATGAGCAGTTCTTC. Translating gives CAWSQRGGSYNEQFF.

This sequence joins TRBV10-3 and TRBJ1-4; D gene ambiguous. Germline assignment: CDR1 ENHRY and CDR2 SYGVKD. The CDR3 runs to 12 residues. The V gene lost 3 bases and the J gene lost 7 bases, with 6 bases spanning the gap. The CDR3 reads CAISELGEKLFF. The CDR3 DNA reads TGTGCCATCAGTGAACTAGGTGAAAAACTGTTTTTT.